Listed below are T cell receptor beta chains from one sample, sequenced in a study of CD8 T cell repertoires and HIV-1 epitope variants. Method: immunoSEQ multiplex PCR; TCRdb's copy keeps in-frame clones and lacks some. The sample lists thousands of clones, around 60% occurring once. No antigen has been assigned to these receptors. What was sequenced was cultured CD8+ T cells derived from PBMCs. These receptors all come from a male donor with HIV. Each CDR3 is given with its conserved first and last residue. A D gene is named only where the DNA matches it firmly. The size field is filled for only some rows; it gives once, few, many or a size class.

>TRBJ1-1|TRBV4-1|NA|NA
CASSQGKGGTEAFF
TGCGCCAGCAGCCAAGGGAAGGGGGGAACTGAAGCTTTCTTT
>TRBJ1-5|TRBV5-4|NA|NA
CASSFAGGNQPQHF
TGTGCCAGCAGCTTCGCGGGGGGCAATCAGCCCCAGCATTTT
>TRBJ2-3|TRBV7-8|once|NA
CASSLEDSYTDTQYF
TGTGCCAGCAGCTTAGAGGACTCCTACACAGATACGCAGTATTTT
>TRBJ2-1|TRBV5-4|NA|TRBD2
CASSLALGGAGNEQFF
TGTGCCAGCAGCTTGGCTCTCGGGGGGGCCGGTAATGAGCAGTTCTTC
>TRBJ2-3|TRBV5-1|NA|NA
CASSLAPDTLGADTQYF
TGCGCCAGCAGCTTGGCCCCGGACACCCTTGGCGCAGATACGCAGTATTTT
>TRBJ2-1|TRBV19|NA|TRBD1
CASSTEDRGPYNEQFF
TGTGCCAGTAGTACCGAGGACAGGGGGCCATACAATGAGCAGTTCTTC
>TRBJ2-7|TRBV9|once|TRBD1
CASSVAGTGVEEQYF
TGTGCCAGCAGCGTAGCTGGGACAGGGGTGGAAGAGCAGTACTTC
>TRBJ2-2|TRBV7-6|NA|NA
CASSLAQNANTGELFF
TGTGCCAGCAGCTTAGCCCAGAACGCGAACACCGGGGAGCTGTTTTTT
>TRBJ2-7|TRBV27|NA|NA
CASSPSGLEQYF
TGTGCCAGCAGCCCCTCAGGGCTCGAGCAGTACTTC
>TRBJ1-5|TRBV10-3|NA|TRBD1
CATGQGANQPQHF
TGTGCCACCGGACAGGGGGCAAATCAGCCCCAGCATTTT
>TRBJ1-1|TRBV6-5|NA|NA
CASSYSLWGGTEAFF
TGTGCCAGCAGTTACTCCCTATGGGGTGGAACTGAAGCTTTCTTT
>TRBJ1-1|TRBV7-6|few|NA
CASSLAGAGFEAFF
TGTGCCAGCAGCTTAGCAGGGGCAGGGTTTGAAGCTTTCTTT
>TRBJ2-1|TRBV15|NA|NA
CATSRDAAPYNEQFF
TGTGCCACCAGCAGAGACGCCGCCCCTTACAATGAGCAGTTCTTC
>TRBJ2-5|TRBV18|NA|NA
CASSPQGGETQYF
TGTGCCAGCTCACCTCAAGGTGGGGAGACCCAGTACTTC
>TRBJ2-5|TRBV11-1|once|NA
CASSAWGREETQYF
TGTGCCAGCAGCGCATGGGGGCGTGAGGAGACCCAGTACTTC
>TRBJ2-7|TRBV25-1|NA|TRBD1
CASSSDRWDRETYEQYF
TGTGCCAGCAGTAGTGACCGATGGGACAGGGAAACCTACGAGCAGTACTTC
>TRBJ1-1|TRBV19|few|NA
CASSIGLGRNTEAFF
TGTGCCAGTAGTATAGGTTTAGGGAGGAACACTGAAGCTTTCTTT
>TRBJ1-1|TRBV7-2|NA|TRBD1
CASSLAGGTGSEAFF
TGTGCCAGCAGCTTAGCTGGGGGGACAGGGTCTGAAGCTTTCTTT
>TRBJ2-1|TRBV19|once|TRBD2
CASSIALAGSYNEQFF
TGTGCCAGTAGTATAGCACTAGCGGGATCCTACAATGAGCAGTTCTTC
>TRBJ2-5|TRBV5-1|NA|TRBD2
CASSFYSGRRGETQYF
TGCGCCAGCAGTTTTTATAGCGGGAGAAGGGGAGAGACCCAGTACTTC
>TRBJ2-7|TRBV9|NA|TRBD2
CASSVEGTSNVEQYF
TGTGCCAGCAGCGTAGAGGGGACTAGTAACGTCGAGCAGTACTTC
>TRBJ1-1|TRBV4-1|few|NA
CASSLLRASDTEAFF
TGCGCCAGCAGCCTTCTCCGGGCCAGCGACACTGAAGCTTTCTTT
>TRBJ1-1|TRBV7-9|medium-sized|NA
CASSLNGGSNTEAFF
TGTGCCAGCAGCTTAAATGGGGGTTCCAACACTGAAGCTTTCTTT
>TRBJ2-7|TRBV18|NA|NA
CASSPDWNEQYF
TGTGCCAGCTCACCAGATTGGAACGAGCAGTACTTC
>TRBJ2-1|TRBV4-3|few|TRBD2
CASSQDTSGGASEQFF
TGCGCCAGCAGCCAAGATACAAGCGGGGGGGCAAGTGAGCAGTTCTTC
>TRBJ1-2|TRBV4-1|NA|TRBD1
CASSQDPQGAQSYGYTF
TGCGCCAGCAGCCAAGATCCGCAGGGGGCGCAAAGCTATGGCTACACCTTC
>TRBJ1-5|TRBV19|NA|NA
CASNGGYNQPQHF
TGTGCCAGTAACGGGGGCTACAATCAGCCCCAGCATTTT
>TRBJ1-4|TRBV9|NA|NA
CASSEEGTWSEKLFF
TGTGCCAGCAGCGAGGAGGGGACGTGGAGTGAAAAACTGTTTTTT
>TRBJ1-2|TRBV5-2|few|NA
CASSQDPPDLDYGYTF
TGCGCCAGCAGCCAAGATCCCCCAGACTTGGACTATGGCTACACCTTC
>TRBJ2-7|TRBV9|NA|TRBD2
CASSSSGVREQYF
TGTGCCAGCAGCAGTAGCGGGGTTAGAGAGCAGTACTTC
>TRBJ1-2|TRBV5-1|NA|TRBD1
CASSLFQGDYGYTF
TGCGCCAGCAGCTTGTTTCAGGGGGACTATGGCTACACCTTC
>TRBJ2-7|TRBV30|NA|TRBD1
CAWTSGTGANEQYF
TGTGCCTGGACTTCCGGGACAGGGGCCAACGAGCAGTACTTC
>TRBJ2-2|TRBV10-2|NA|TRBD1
CATDRGTGELFF
TGCGCCACCGACAGGGGGACCGGGGAGCTGTTTTTT
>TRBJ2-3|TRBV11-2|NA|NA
CASSLNRGPDTQYF
TGTGCCAGCAGCCTAAACCGAGGACCAGATACGCAGTATTTT
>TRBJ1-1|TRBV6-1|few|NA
CASGYGDRTEAFF
TGTGCCAGCGGGTATGGGGATCGCACTGAAGCTTTCTTT
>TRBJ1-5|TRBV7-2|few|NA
CASSLDVFVNQPQHF
TGTGCCAGCAGCTTAGACGTCTTTGTGAATCAGCCCCAGCATTTT
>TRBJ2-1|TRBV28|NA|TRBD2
CASSSRTSGSYEQFF
TGTGCCAGCAGTTCAAGGACTAGCGGGAGCTATGAGCAGTTCTTC
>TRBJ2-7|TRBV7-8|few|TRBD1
CASSSGTVSYEQYF
TGTGCCAGCAGCTCCGGGACAGTTTCCTACGAGCAGTACTTC
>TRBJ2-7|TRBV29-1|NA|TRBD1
CSGQGDEQYF
TGCAGCGGACAGGGGGACGAGCAGTACTTC
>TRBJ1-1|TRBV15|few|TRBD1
CATSRSRGTDEAFF
TGTGCCACCAGCAGGTCCCGTGGGACAGATGAAGCTTTCTTT
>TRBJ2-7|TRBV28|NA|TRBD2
CASSFRLASYEQYF
TGTGCCAGCAGTTTTCGACTAGCGAGCTACGAGCAGTACTTC
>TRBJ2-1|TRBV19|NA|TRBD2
CASSPREGPDNEQFF
TGTGCCAGTAGTCCGCGGGAGGGCCCAGACAATGAGCAGTTCTTC
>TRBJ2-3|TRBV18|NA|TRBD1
CASSDRGRGTDTQYF
TGTGCCAGCTCAGACAGGGGGCGGGGCACAGATACGCAGTATTTT
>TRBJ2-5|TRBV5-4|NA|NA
CASSPRTEETQYF
TGTGCCAGCAGCCCCCGGACAGAAGAGACCCAGTACTTC
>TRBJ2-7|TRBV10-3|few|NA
CAISESLLADEQYF
TGTGCCATCAGTGAGTCTCTTTTGGCAGACGAGCAGTACTTC
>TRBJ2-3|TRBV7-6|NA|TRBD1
CASSFSRGTGTLTDTQYF
TGTGCCAGCAGCTTCTCGAGAGGGACAGGGACCCTCACAGATACGCAGTATTTT